The 24 T cell receptor beta chains listed next were all sequenced from one sample in a study of T cell responses to AZD1222 COVID-19 vaccine (dated by TCRdb to the early 2020s). The library came from the immunoSEQ multiplex PCR assay. Held by TCRdb, this immuneACCESS table contains in-frame sequences only and omits some clones. Under half of the omission traces to an unresolved V gene where checked; the cause of the rest is unknown. This sample holds over 70,000 clones; 85% to 90% were observed only once. Clones ranked in the top ten supply about 9.3% of the sample. The intended sense of this specimen's time point label: baseline before first vaccination. Read against the paper, the sample's treatment or condition label means: meningococcal conjugate vaccine given as trial control. The starting material was peripheral blood, obtained on day 0 of MenACWY control vaccination. These receptors originate from an adult in good health.

The chain is built from TRBV4-2 and TRBJ1-1; D call uncertain. Germline V lookup: CDR1 LGHNA, CDR2 YNFKEQ. The CDR3 runs to 13 residues. V lost 5 bases to trimming and J lost 8 bases, with 15 bases between them. The CDR3 sequence is CASSTRPGEEAFF. For the CDR3, the DNA is TGTGCCAGCAGCACCCGGCCGGGAGAAGAAGCTTTCTTT.

The CDR3 here is CAISESTGSGQPQHF. The CDR3 DNA reads TGTGCCATCAGTGAATCGACAGGTTCGGGTCAGCCCCAGCATTTT. The gene calls are TRBV10-3 and TRBJ1-5, with D possibly TRBD1 on 6 matching bases. V lost 3 bases and J lost 6, with 15 bases in between. CDR3 length: 15 residues. In germline, CDR1 is ENHRY, CDR2 SYGVKD.

This clone came up a few times. The chain couples TRBV24-1 to TRBJ1-2, with 8 bases identical to TRBD1. V shed 6 bases, J shed 8 bases, and the junction held 7 bases outside the gene matches. The CDR3 extends over 13 amino acids. The germline gives CDR1 KGHDR, CDR2 SFDVKD. The CDR3 loop is CATSSGQGGGYTF. The CDR3 region has the DNA TGTGCCACCAGTTCCGGACAGGGAGGCGGCTACACCTTC.

This chain connects TRBV9 to TRBJ2-2; no clear D gene. V lost 0 bases, J lost 2 bases, and 11 bases lay in between. Germline CDR1 is SGDLS and CDR2 is YYNGEE. This CDR3 is 16 amino acids long. The CDR3 here is CASSVALTLNTGELFF. DNA of the CDR3: TGTGCCAGCAGCGTAGCTCTGACGCTAAACACCGGGGAGCTGTTTTTT.

This chain links TRBV5-4 with TRBJ2-3; tentative D call: TRBD2 (6 bases). Germline values: CDR1 SGHNT, CDR2 YYREEE (reference sequence). V gave up 0 bases and J gave up 0 bases, with 8 bases separating them. This CDR3 spans 15 amino acids. DNA of the CDR3: TGTGCCAGCAGCTTGGTGGACTATAGCACAGATACGCAGTATTTT. Translating it yields CASSLVDYSTDTQYF.

The chain joins TRBV5-6 to TRBJ1-1; tentative D call: TRBD1 (5 bases). The germline CDR1 and CDR2 sequences are SGHDT and YYEEEE. V gave up 0 bases and J gave up 0 bases, with 9 bases separating them. This CDR3 comprises 15 residues. The CDR3 bases are TGTGCCAGCAGCTTGGGACAGATCATGAACACTGAAGCTTTCTTT. Translated, it gives CASSLGQIMNTEAFF.

The genes are TRBV5-1 and TRBJ2-1, with D uncertain. V gave up 4 bases and J gave up 0 bases, with 14 bases separating them. CDR1 and CDR2 from the germline V gene are SGHRS and YFSETQ. The length of the CDR3 is 16 residues. CDR3: CASSPFDISSYNEQFF. For the CDR3, the DNA is TGCGCCAGCAGCCCGTTCGACATCTCCTCCTACAATGAGCAGTTCTTC.

V gene TRBV30 combines with J gene TRBJ1-4; TRBD1 agrees at 7 bases. CDR3 length equals 14 residues. CDR1 is GTSNPN, CDR2 SVGIG, per germline (reference sequence). The V segment lost 2 bases and the J segment 4 bases; nucleotides outside the gene matches: 4. The CDR3 DNA reads as TGTGCCTGGAGTAGGGGACAGAATAATGAAAAACTGTTTTTT. Translating it yields CAWSRGQNNEKLFF.

This chain connects TRBV5-5 to TRBJ2-5; tentative D call: TRBD1 (8 bases). The CDR3 is 15 residues long. CDR1 and CDR2 (germline): SGHKS, YYEKEE (reference sequence). Trimming cost V 2 bases and J 2 bases, with 13 bases left between them. The CDR3 bases are TGTGCCAGCAGCTTACAGGGGGGGAAGCAAGAGACCCAGTACTTC. Its translation: CASSLQGGKQETQYF.

In its sample, this clone was seen a few times. The chain recombines TRBV2 with TRBJ2-7; 8 bases map to TRBD1. CDR1 and CDR2 from the germline V gene are SNHLY and FYNNEI. V dropped 8 bases and J dropped 7; count of bases not matched to a gene: 10. The CDR3 runs 13 residues. CDR3 DNA sequence: TGTGCCAGCGAGGGACAGGCGAACCGGGAGCAGTACTTC. It specifies CASEGQANREQYF.

The CDR3 coding sequence is TGTGCCAGCAGCTTGGGACAGCTTAATGAAAAACTGTTTTTT. Amino acid sequence: CASSLGQLNEKLFF. The V gene is TRBV13, the J gene TRBJ1-4; 7 bases align to TRBD1. CDR1 is PRHDT and CDR2 is FYEKMQ in the germline V gene (reference sequence). V gave up 3 bases and J gave up 4 bases; unmatched junction bases: 2. This CDR3 region has 14 residues.

This clone was seen a handful of times. The chain uses TRBV19 and TRBJ1-4; D is possibly TRBD1 (5 bases). The germline V and J ends were trimmed by 5 bases and 0 bases, with 19 bases remaining between them. Per germline, CDR1 LNHDA and CDR2 SQIVND (reference sequence). The CDR3 has 18 amino acids. CDR3 nucleotides: TGTGCCAGTAGTCCCGATGGGGGACCTTATGCAACTAATGAAAAACTGTTTTTT. This codes for CASSPDGGPYATNEKLFF.

The CDR3 spells CASSLRTGSIITEAFF. The DNA of the CDR3 is TGTGCCAGCAGCCTAAGGACAGGGTCGATAATCACTGAAGCTTTCTTT. The chain uses TRBV7-9 and TRBJ1-1, with 8 nucleotides matching TRBD1. Germline-derived CDR1 and CDR2 are SEHNR and FQNEAQ (reference sequence). The junction had 12 bases not matched to a gene; V was cut back by 5 bases and J by 4 bases. The CDR3 totals 16 residues.

This clone was observed once. The V gene is TRBV2, the J gene TRBJ2-4; 8 nucleotides agree with TRBD2. Germline values: CDR1 SNHLY, CDR2 FYNNEI. Trimming removed 4 bases from V and 0 bases from J; junction bases left unmatched: 14. The CDR3 runs to 19 residues. This CDR3 reads CASSATRWRGALAKNIQYF. The CDR3 DNA is TGTGCCAGCAGTGCAACCCGATGGCGGGGGGCGCTAGCCAAAAACATTCAGTACTTC.

This chain links TRBV7-6 with TRBJ2-2, with unresolved D. Looked up from germline, CDR1 is SGHVS and CDR2 is FNYEAQ. V was shortened by 4 bases and J by 0 bases, with 6 bases between the two germline ends. The CDR3 consists of 14 residues. CDR3 sequence reads: CASSSHSNTGELFF. In DNA, the CDR3 is TGTGCCAGCAGCTCTCACTCGAACACCGGGGAGCTGTTTTTT.

The chain recombines TRBV29-1 with TRBJ2-7, with D uncertain. The CDR3 extends over 11 amino acids. CDR1 is SQVTM and CDR2 is ANQGSEA in the germline V gene. V lost 4 bases, J lost 0 bases, and 4 bases lay in between. CDR3 residues: CSVVLSYEQYF. CDR3 coding DNA: TGCAGCGTTGTTCTCTCCTACGAGCAGTACTTC.

This rearrangement joins TRBV6-2 or TRBV6-3 to TRBJ1-2; D ambiguous. Germline values: CDR1 MNHEY, CDR2 SVGEGT. This CDR3 is built from 11 residues. Deletions cut 4 bases from V and 9 bases from J, with 9 bases between. In nucleotides, the CDR3 is TGTGCCAGCAGTTTACAGACCCGCTACACCTTC. Protein product: CASSLQTRYTF.

The CDR3 DNA sequence: TGTGCCAGCAGCGTAGCTGAGGGAGCGGGGTACAATGAGCAGTTCTTC. This translates into CASSVAEGAGYNEQFF. The chain combines TRBV9 with TRBJ2-1; 7 bases fit TRBD2. Germline V CDR1 and CDR2: SGDLS, YYNGEE. Trimming removed 0 bases from V and 4 bases from J; junction bases left unmatched: 7. The CDR3 is 16 residues long.

As DNA, the CDR3 is TGCGCCAGCAGCGCGGGACAGTTGATGAACACTGAAGCTTTCTTT. This sequence encodes CASSAGQLMNTEAFF. V usage is TRBV5-1 and J usage is TRBJ1-1; TRBD1 matches at 7 bases. J gave up 0 bases and V 4 bases, and 6 bases lay outside the gene matches. The CDR3 covers 15 residues. Germline values: CDR1 SGHRS, CDR2 YFSETQ.

The chain carries TRBV5-6 and TRBJ1-1; 8 bases align to TRBD1. CDR3 length: 13 residues. CDR1 is SGHDT, CDR2 YYEEEE, per germline. The V gene end was trimmed by 1 base and the J gene end by 7 bases; junction bases not matched to a gene: 3. CDR3 DNA sequence: TGTGCCAGCAGCTTGACAGGGGGTGTTGAAGCTTTCTTT. Amino acids: CASSLTGGVEAFF.

The chain uses TRBV10-3 and TRBJ1-1, with a tentative D call TRBD1 (5 bases). Germline V gives CDR1 ENHRY, CDR2 SYGVKD. With 2 bases removed from V and 0 bases from J, the gap between germline ends came to 13 bases. The CDR3 length is 16 residues. CDR3 sequence (DNA): TGTGCCATCAGTGAGCAGGACAAAATAATGAACACTGAAGCTTTCTTT. Amino acid sequence: CAISEQDKIMNTEAFF.

This clone came up once. The chain employs TRBV6-4 and TRBJ2-1; D call uncertain. Germline CDR1 is MRHNA and CDR2 is SNTAGT. Trimming removed 5 bases at V and 5 bases at J, with 10 bases between. The CDR3 is made up of 13 amino acids. The CDR3 DNA sequence: TGTGCCAGCAGTCCGGGTACGAACAATGAGCAGTTCTTC. Amino acids: CASSPGTNNEQFF.

This clone was counted once. J is TRBJ1-5 and V is TRBV27; D not resolved. The CDR3 totals 15 residues. Germline V gene lookup returns CDR1 MNHEY and CDR2 SMNVEV (reference sequence). Trimming cost V 6 bases and J 4 bases, with 16 bases left between them. The CDR3 sequence is CASSPKSDLNQPQHF. The CDR3 coding sequence is TGTGCCAGCAGCCCGAAGTCAGACCTTAATCAGCCCCAGCATTTT.

CDR3 residues: CASSYNHPTGTPHTGELFF. The CDR3 DNA reads as TGTGCCAGCAGTTATAACCACCCGACAGGGACTCCACACACCGGGGAGCTGTTTTTT. This chain links TRBV6-2 or TRBV6-3 with TRBJ2-2; the D gene is possibly TRBD1 (7 bases). The CDR3 is 19 residues long. Germline CDR1 reads MNHEY; CDR2 reads SVGEGT. Deletions cut 3 bases from V and 3 bases from J, with 23 bases between.